Each of the 29 T cell receptor beta chains below was sequenced from the same sample in a study of blood T cell repertoires in COVID-19. The protocol was immunoSEQ multiplex PCR, while the TCRdb copy is restricted to in-frame clones and leaves out a portion. Among approximately 300,000 clones listed, around nine tenths were seen once. Material: peripheral blood. The receptors were sampled from a woman aged 25-40 years with COVID-19, enrolled during active disease.

The chain uses TRBV29-1 and TRBJ2-3, with 7 bases lining up with TRBD1. V gave up 6 bases and J gave up 4 bases; unmatched junction bases: 1. The CDR3 has 11 amino acids. Per germline, CDR1 SQVTM and CDR2 ANQGSEA. This chain's CDR3 is CSVDRADTQYF. DNA of the CDR3: TGCAGCGTCGACAGGGCAGATACGCAGTATTTT.

The chain has TRBV3-1 (or the pseudogene TRBV3-2) and TRBJ2-2; TRBD2 matches at 8 bases. Germline V lookup: CDR1 LGHDT, CDR2 YNNKEL (reference sequence). Trimming removed 4 bases from V and 5 bases from J; junction bases left unmatched: 6. The CDR3 runs to 15 residues. CDR3 sequence reads: CASSPGTRWTGELFF. The DNA for the CDR3 is TGTGCCAGCAGCCCGGGGACTAGGTGGACCGGGGAGCTGTTTTTT.

This rearrangement joins TRBV2 to TRBJ2-1; 15 bases line up with TRBD2. Germline lookup yields CDR1 SNHLY and CDR2 FYNNEI. V was pared by 6 bases and J by 10 bases, with 13 bases of the junction left unmatched. CDR3 length: 17 residues. CDR3 sequence (DNA): TGTGCCAGCAGCGGAGGACTAGCGGGAGGGTTGACCGGGGAGCAGTTCTTC. Its protein is CASSGGLAGGLTGEQFF.

This clone was recorded once. This sequence joins TRBV7-9 and TRBJ2-7, with TRBD2 as a possible D gene (5 bases). The V end lost 1 base, the J end lost 4 bases, and 11 bases lay between the germline ends. The length of the CDR3 is 14 residues. The germline gives CDR1 SEHNR, CDR2 FQNEAQ (reference sequence). In DNA, the CDR3 is TGTGCCAGCAGCTTAGTCGGAGGAGATTACGAGCAGTACTTC. Translating it yields CASSLVGGDYEQYF.

V and J are TRBV6-2 or TRBV6-3 and TRBJ1-3; 7 nucleotides agree with TRBD1. Germline V gene lookup returns CDR1 MNHEY and CDR2 SVGEGT. The J segment lost 2 bases and the V segment lost 2 bases, leaving 0 bases of the junction unmatched. This CDR3 comprises 14 residues. The CDR3 reads CASSYDRAGNTIYF. CDR3 nucleotide sequence: TGTGCCAGCAGTTACGACAGGGCTGGAAACACCATATATTTT.

The gene calls are TRBV5-6 and TRBJ2-1, with a tentative D call TRBD2 (6 bases). V shed 5 bases and J shed 8 bases, with 17 bases lying between them. This CDR3 is 14 amino acids long. CDR1 SGHDT and CDR2 YYEEEE come from the germline V gene. The CDR3 loop reads CASRRLEKGYEQFF. The CDR3 DNA follows: TGTGCCAGCAGGAGACTAGAAAAAGGCTATGAGCAGTTCTTC.

The J gene is TRBJ2-1, the V gene TRBV10-1, with a tentative D call TRBD2 (6 bases). V was pared by 8 bases and J by 8 bases, with 16 bases between. The CDR3 loop spans 13 amino acids. Germline V lookup: CDR1 WNHNN, CDR2 SYGVQD (reference sequence). DNA for the CDR3: TGCGCCAGCGGGGCAGCGGGCGGCGATGAGCAGTTCTTC. This gives the protein CASGAAGGDEQFF.

The chain recombines TRBV7-3 with TRBJ2-2, with a tentative D call TRBD2 (6 bases). Germline assignment: CDR1 SGHTA and CDR2 FQGTGA. V lost 5 bases to trimming and J lost 1 base, with 11 bases between them. This CDR3 region has 15 residues. CDR3: CASSLTSRNTGELFF. The CDR3 region has the DNA TGTGCCAGCAGCCTTACTAGCAGGAACACCGGGGAGCTGTTTTTT.

The gene calls are TRBV28 and TRBJ1-6, with D possibly matching TRBD1 (6 bases). V shed 2 bases and J shed 10 bases, with 18 bases lying between them. The CDR3 spans 16 residues. Germline V gene sequence: CDR1 MDHEN, CDR2 SYDVKM. The CDR3 DNA is TGTGCCAGCAGTTTACCCTTGACAGGCCACGGGTCACCCCTCCACTTT. Its protein product is CASSLPLTGHGSPLHF.

The chain combines TRBV2 with TRBJ2-5, with TRBD1 identical over 10 bases. V gave up 5 bases and J gave up 7 bases; unmatched junction bases: 7. Germline V gives CDR1 SNHLY, CDR2 FYNNEI. CDR3 length equals 14 residues. CDR3 nucleotide sequence: TGTGCCAGCAGTCCTGAAGGACAGGGGGGGACCCAGTACTTC. It specifies CASSPEGQGGTQYF.

The chain is built from TRBV7-9 and TRBJ2-2; perhaps TRBD1 as D (6 bases). This CDR3 has 14 amino acids. Between the trimmed V and J ends, which lost 5 bases and 5 bases, there was a span of 12 bases. Germline V CDR1 and CDR2: SEHNR, FQNEAQ (reference sequence). CDR3 in amino acids: CASSLGQFTGELFF. CDR3 DNA sequence: TGTGCCAGCAGCCTCGGACAGTTTACCGGGGAGCTGTTTTTT.

This sequence joins TRBV5-1 and TRBJ1-2; 10 bases agree with TRBD1. The germline CDR1 and CDR2 sequences are SGHRS and YFSETQ. With 5 bases clipped from V and 7 bases from J, the junction kept 8 bases outside the gene matches. The CDR3 extends over 14 amino acids. In DNA form, the CDR3 reads TGCGCCAGCAGTGCCCTGACAGGGGGCTTTGGCTACACCTTC. Protein product: CASSALTGGFGYTF.

The chain combines TRBV19 with TRBJ2-1, with D perhaps matching TRBD2 (6 bases). The ends were cut back, 7 bases at V and 4 bases at J, with 20 bases in the middle. There are 16 residues in the CDR3. Germline CDR1 and CDR2: LNHDA and SQIVND (reference sequence). In DNA, the CDR3 is TGTGCCAGTACCCCTTCGGCGGGACGAAGATACAATGAGCAGTTCTTC. Encoded protein: CASTPSAGRRYNEQFF.

The chain combines TRBV27 with TRBJ2-7, with D possibly matching TRBD1 (6 bases). The length of the CDR3 is 15 residues. Germline-derived CDR1 and CDR2 are MNHEY and SMNVEV (reference sequence). The V end was cut by 4 bases, the J end by 2 bases, with 15 bases between. The CDR3 loop reads CASSSYLGQPYEQYF. Here the CDR3 DNA reads TGTGCCAGCAGTTCCTACCTAGGACAGCCCTACGAGCAGTACTTC.

The chain has TRBV28 and TRBJ1-5; D may be TRBD1 (5 bases). The CDR3 spans 14 residues. Germline assignment: CDR1 MDHEN and CDR2 SYDVKM. Deletions cut 6 bases from V and 6 bases from J, with 15 bases between. The CDR3 nucleotides read TGTGCCAGCAGCTCCGGGTCCGGGGGTCAGCCCCAGCATTTT. Translation gives CASSSGSGGQPQHF.

This chain connects TRBV28 to TRBJ1-1, with 9 bases aligning to TRBD1. The CDR3 spans 13 residues. Looked up from germline, CDR1 is MDHEN and CDR2 is SYDVKM. Trimming cost V 7 bases and J 4 bases; bases outside gene matches: 4. This CDR3 reads CASIRDRVTEAFF. The CDR3 DNA reads as TGTGCCAGCATCCGGGACAGGGTCACTGAAGCTTTCTTT.

The V gene is TRBV5-1, the J gene TRBJ1-4; 8 nucleotides agree with TRBD1. CDR1 is SGHRS and CDR2 is YFSETQ in the germline V gene. The CDR3 covers 14 residues. The V and J ends lost 1 base and 11 bases, in that order; junction bases with no gene match: 7. The DNA of the CDR3 is TGCGCCAGCAGCTTGCCCGACAGGGGCGGGAAACTGTTTTTT. Amino acids: CASSLPDRGGKLFF.

This chain uses TRBV11-2 with TRBJ2-1; 7 bases align to TRBD1. J gave up 5 bases and V 0 bases, and 4 bases lay outside the gene matches. The V gene's germline CDR1 is SGHAT and CDR2 FQNNGV. This CDR3 is built from 15 residues. The CDR3 nucleotides read TGTGCCAGCAGCTTAGAACAGGGGCCCAACAATGAGCAGTTCTTC. This encodes CASSLEQGPNNEQFF.

CDR3 nucleotides: TGCGCCAGCAGCCAGCCGACTAGCGGGAGAGATACGCAGTATTTT. Translated: CASSQPTSGRDTQYF. The chain recombines TRBV4-1 with TRBJ2-3, with 12 bases that match TRBD2. J lost 5 bases, V lost 3 bases, and 3 bases had no gene match. The CDR3 spans 15 residues. Germline loops: CDR1 MGHRA, CDR2 YSYEKL.

This chain joins TRBV29-1 and TRBJ2-3, with 7 bases that match TRBD2. Germline assignment: CDR1 SQVTM and CDR2 ANQGSEA. The CDR3 extends over 15 amino acids. V lost 6 bases to trimming and J lost 2 bases; unmatched junction nucleotides: 11. The CDR3 sequence: CSVAVASGNTDTQYF. CDR3 nucleotide sequence: TGCAGCGTGGCGGTTGCTAGCGGAAACACAGATACGCAGTATTTT.

The chain combines TRBV7-3 with TRBJ2-1; 7 bases align to TRBD2. CDR3 size: 13 residues. From germline, CDR1 is SGHTA and CDR2 FQGTGA. V was clipped by 1 base and J by 12 bases; unmatched bases: 6. Here the CDR3 DNA reads TGTGCCAGCAGCTTAAAGGGTGGCGGGAGGCAGTTCTTC. It encodes CASSLKGGGRQFF.

This clone was detected once. V gene TRBV28 combines with J gene TRBJ2-3; D unclear. V dropped 3 bases and J dropped 4 bases, with 5 bases sitting between them. Germline CDR1 and CDR2: MDHEN and SYDVKM. The CDR3 is 12 amino acids. CDR3 nucleotides: TGTGCCAGCAGTTTTACAGCAGATACGCAGTATTTT. Its protein is CASSFTADTQYF.

The chain employs TRBV7-9 and TRBJ2-2; tentative D call: TRBD1 (5 bases). V lost 5 bases and J lost 5, with 9 bases in between. The CDR3 spans 13 residues. Germline-derived CDR1 and CDR2 are SEHNR and FQNEAQ (reference sequence). CDR3 amino acids: CASSPQGTGELFF. DNA for the CDR3: TGTGCCAGCAGCCCGCAGGGTACCGGGGAGCTGTTTTTT.

V usage is TRBV7-2 and J usage is TRBJ2-7; maybe TRBD2 (5 bases). Trimming stripped 4 bases from V and 2 bases from J, with 24 bases between. There are 18 residues in the CDR3. The germline V gene has CDR1 SGHTA and CDR2 FQGNSA. The CDR3 coding sequence is TGTGCCAGCAGCTCCCCCAGTGGGGTAACTAGTCGTGCCTACGAGCAGTACTTC. It specifies CASSSPSGVTSRAYEQYF.

The chain carries TRBV7-6 and TRBJ2-1; D might be TRBD1 (5 bases). CDR1 is SGHVS, CDR2 FNYEAQ, per germline. Deletions cut 0 bases from V and 8 bases from J, with 8 bases between. The CDR3 runs to 13 residues. The CDR3 loop is CASSLARADEQFF. CDR3 nucleotide sequence: TGTGCCAGCAGCTTAGCCAGGGCCGATGAGCAGTTCTTC.

The rearrangement uses TRBV25-1 and TRBJ2-1, with 10 bases matching TRBD1. CDR3 length equals 15 residues. The junction had 5 bases not matched to a gene; V was cut back by 7 bases and J by 2 bases. CDR1 and CDR2 (germline): MGHDK, SYGVNS. CDR3 amino acids: CASTEGTGAYNEQFF. The DNA of the CDR3 is TGTGCCAGCACCGAAGGGACAGGGGCCTACAATGAGCAGTTCTTC.

This sequence joins TRBV10-3 and TRBJ2-4, with TRBD2 as a possible D gene (5 bases). V gave up 5 bases and J gave up 7 bases, with 6 bases separating them. The CDR3 contains 11 residues. Germline V CDR1 and CDR2: ENHRY, SYGVKD. CDR3 coding DNA: TGTGCCATCAGTCGAGGGAACATTCAGTACTTC. This gives the protein CAISRGNIQYF.

The rearrangement uses TRBV6-6 and TRBJ1-5; weak D call: TRBD1 (6 bases). The CDR3 totals 13 residues. V lost 11 bases to trimming and J lost 4 bases, with 15 bases between them. Germline V gives CDR1 MNHNY, CDR2 SVGAGI (reference sequence). The CDR3 sequence is CASGTSGNQPQHF. For the CDR3, the DNA is TGTGCCTCCGGGACATCAGGGAATCAGCCCCAGCATTTT.

V is TRBV10-3 and J is TRBJ2-2; possibly TRBD2 for D (5 bases). Germline V gene lookup returns CDR1 ENHRY and CDR2 SYGVKD. This CDR3 has 15 amino acids. The V end lost 3 bases, the J end lost 1 base, and 9 bases lay between the germline ends. CDR3: CAISETGKNTGELFF. Here the CDR3 DNA reads TGTGCCATCAGTGAAACCGGGAAGAACACCGGGGAGCTGTTTTTT.